This is a list of T cell receptor beta chains from one sample in a study of control samples from healthy donors and cancer patients. Sequencing was performed with immunoSEQ multiplex PCR; in TCRdb, only in-frame clones are kept and a portion is missing. The top ten clones hold under 10% of a sample with over 65,000 clones, less than 90% of them seen once. Sequencing input: PBMCs. Source of these receptors: a woman in her 50s with colorectal cancer. Each CDR3 is given without its conserved first and last residue.

V	J	CDR3
TRBV3-1/TRBV3-2	TRBJ1-3	ASSQSGAGNTIY
TRBV4-3	TRBJ2-3	ASSRTATSGSTDTQY
TRBV27	TRBJ2-3	ASSSLGGGTDTQY
TRBV28	TRBJ1-1	ASRLMTGYYTEAF
TRBV2	TRBJ1-1	ASSGETNTEAF
TRBV10-3	TRBJ2-3	ASLGQGSADTQY
TRBV19	TRBJ1-1	ATSTGQGFNTEAF
TRBV5-1	TRBJ1-1	ASSPPGAGTNTEAF
TRBV7-2	TRBJ2-1	ASSLGWEQF
TRBV19	TRBJ1-6	ASSVADNSPLH
TRBV18	TRBJ2-1	ASSPPSTGYNEQF
TRBV19	TRBJ1-1	ASRMWQGVEAF
TRBV27	TRBJ1-1	ASSYNQGVNTEAF
TRBV4-3	TRBJ1-2	ASSQGEGVGYT
TRBV7-2	TRBJ2-1	ASSPRTGRNEQF
TRBV12-3/TRBV12-4	TRBJ1-2	ASSPGSYSLT
TRBV5-1	TRBJ2-3	ASRQDRGTNTQY
TRBV4-1	TRBJ2-1	ASSQGTSGGNNEQF
TRBV5-1	TRBJ2-1	ASSLSTGQNEQF
TRBV6-2/TRBV6-3	TRBJ2-6	ASSYVDSGANVLT
TRBV19	TRBJ1-1	ASSIRGTLNTEAF
TRBV20-1	TRBJ2-1	SAGQDNEQF
TRBV30	TRBJ1-2	AWSQGDYGYT
TRBV28	TRBJ1-1	ASRDMNTEAF
TRBV7-2	TRBJ1-1	ASSSAIAGTGEAF
TRBV7-9	TRBJ1-6	ASSATGVGSPLH
TRBV27	TRBJ2-3	ASSPGTGYTDTQY
TRBV5-4	TRBJ2-3	ASSLGGQGTDTQY
TRBV19	TRBJ1-1	ASNSVGQTEAF
TRBV10-2	TRBJ1-1	ASSEFSGKDTEAF
TRBV5-1	TRBJ1-1	ASSLAGQGTEAF